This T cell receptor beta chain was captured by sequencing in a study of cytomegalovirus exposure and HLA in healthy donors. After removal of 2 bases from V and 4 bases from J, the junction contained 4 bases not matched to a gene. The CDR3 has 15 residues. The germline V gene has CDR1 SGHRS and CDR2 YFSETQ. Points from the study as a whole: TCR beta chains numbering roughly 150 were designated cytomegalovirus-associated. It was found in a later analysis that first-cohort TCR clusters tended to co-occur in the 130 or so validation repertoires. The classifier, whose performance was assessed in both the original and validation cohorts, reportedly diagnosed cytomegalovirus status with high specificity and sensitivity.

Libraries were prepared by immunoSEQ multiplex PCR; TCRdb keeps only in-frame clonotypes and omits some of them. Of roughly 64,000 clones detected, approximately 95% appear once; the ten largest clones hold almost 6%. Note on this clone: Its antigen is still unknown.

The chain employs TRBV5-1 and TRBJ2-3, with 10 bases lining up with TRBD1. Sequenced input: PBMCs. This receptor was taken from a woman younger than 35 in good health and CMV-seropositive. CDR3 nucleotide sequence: TGCGCCAGCAGCTTTGGACAGGGGGGATCAGATACGCAGTATTTT. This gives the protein CASSFGQGGSDTQYF.